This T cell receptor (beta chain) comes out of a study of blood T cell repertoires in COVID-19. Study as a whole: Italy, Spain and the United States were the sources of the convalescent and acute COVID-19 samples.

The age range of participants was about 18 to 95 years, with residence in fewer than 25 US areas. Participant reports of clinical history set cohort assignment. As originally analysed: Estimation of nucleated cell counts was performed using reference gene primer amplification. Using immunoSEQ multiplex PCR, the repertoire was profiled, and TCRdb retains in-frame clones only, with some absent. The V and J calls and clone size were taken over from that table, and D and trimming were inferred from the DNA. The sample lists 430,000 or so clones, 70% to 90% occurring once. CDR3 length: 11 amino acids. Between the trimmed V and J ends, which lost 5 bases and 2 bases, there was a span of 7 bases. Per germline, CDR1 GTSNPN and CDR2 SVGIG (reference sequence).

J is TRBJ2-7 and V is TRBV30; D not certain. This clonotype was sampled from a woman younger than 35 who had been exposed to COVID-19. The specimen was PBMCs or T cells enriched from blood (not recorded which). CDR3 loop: CAWSGPYEQYF. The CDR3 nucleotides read TGTGCCTGGTCCGGTCCCTACGAGCAGTACTTC.